This T cell receptor beta chain appears in the sequencing data of a study of T-cell reconstitution after alpha-beta-depleted transplantation in children. The CDR3 loop spans 14 amino acids. J lost 8 bases, V lost 5 bases, and 6 bases had no gene match. The germline CDR1 and CDR2 sequences are SEHNR and FQNEAQ (reference sequence). The authors prepared the TCRbeta library with unique molecular identifiers. MiXCR was run by TCRdb on the PCR reads, yielding one entry per CDR3 protein. Of roughly 400,000 distinct CDR3 sequences in the sample, just over 20% are singletons; the top ten hold 3.8%. The TCR was taken from a human donor who donated a stem cell graft to a child with acute myeloid leukemia. The material sequenced was PBMCs from the stem cell graft donor, taken from the stem cell graft. The chain is built from TRBV7-9 and TRBJ2-1; 10 bases match TRBD2. This chain's CDR3 is CASSRVLAGDEQFF. The CDR3 DNA reads TGTGCCAGCAGCCGCGTGCTAGCGGGAGATGAGCAGTTCTTC.